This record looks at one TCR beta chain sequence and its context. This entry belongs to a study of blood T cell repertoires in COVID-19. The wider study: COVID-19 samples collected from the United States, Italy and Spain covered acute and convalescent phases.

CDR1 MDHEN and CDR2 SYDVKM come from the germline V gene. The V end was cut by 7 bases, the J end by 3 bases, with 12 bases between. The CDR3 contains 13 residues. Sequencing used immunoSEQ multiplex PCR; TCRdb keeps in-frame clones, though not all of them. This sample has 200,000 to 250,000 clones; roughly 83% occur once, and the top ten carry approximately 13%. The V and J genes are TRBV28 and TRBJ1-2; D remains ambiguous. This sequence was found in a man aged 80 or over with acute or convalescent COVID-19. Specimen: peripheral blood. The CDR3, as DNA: TGTGCCAGCACCCTCCTCGGGGACTATGGCTACACCTTC. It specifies CASTLLGDYGYTF.